Below, 20 T cell receptor beta chains from the same sample are listed, as sequenced in a study of CD4 T cells in relation to SARS-CoV-2 and coronaviruses. This table comes from immunoSEQ multiplex PCR, and its TCRdb copy is limited to in-frame clones, with some not included. The data show about 26,000 clones, approximately 70% seen once. The unexposed donors gave CD4+ T cells in about 2010-2019, prior to COVID-19. The cells were cultured for around ten days before CD4+ T cells were isolated. Antigens for these TCRs are unknown. The specimen was CD4+ T cells from PBMCs, cultured in vitro. The receptor source for this set is a human donor in good health.

This sequence joins TRBV30 and TRBJ2-2, with D perhaps TRBD1 (6 bases). Trimming cost V 4 bases and J 3 bases, with 6 bases left between them. CDR1 and CDR2 from the germline V gene are GTSNPN and SVGIG (reference sequence). This CDR3 has 12 amino acids. The CDR3 DNA is TGTGCCTGGAACAGGGACACCGGGGAGCTGTTTTTT. It is translated as CAWNRDTGELFF.

The chain recombines TRBV19 with TRBJ1-1, with a weak D call TRBD1 (6 bases). This CDR3 region has 15 residues. Germline CDR1 LNHDA, CDR2 SQIVND (reference sequence). The germline V and J ends were trimmed by 7 bases and 0 bases, with 15 bases remaining between them. In DNA, the CDR3 is TGTGCCAGTACCCGAGGGGGGGGGATGAACACTGAAGCTTTCTTT. Its protein is CASTRGGGMNTEAFF.

The rearrangement joins TRBV4-1 to TRBJ2-1; 15 positions agree with TRBD2. The germline CDR1 and CDR2 sequences are MGHRA and YSYEKL. V lost 1 base to trimming and J lost 6 bases; unmatched junction nucleotides: 7. The length of the CDR3 is 18 residues. CDR3 loop: CASSQVSGLAGGPNEQFF. Written as DNA, the CDR3 is TGCGCCAGCAGCCAAGTCTCAGGACTAGCGGGAGGGCCCAATGAGCAGTTCTTC.

The chain carries TRBV27 and TRBJ1-1; D unclear. Looked up from germline, CDR1 is MNHEY and CDR2 is SMNVEV (reference sequence). The CDR3 extends over 12 amino acids. V shed 3 bases and J shed 6 bases, with 8 bases lying between them. The CDR3 loop is CASSFRGAEAFF. CDR3 nucleotides: TGTGCCAGCAGTTTCCGCGGGGCTGAAGCTTTCTTT.

J is TRBJ2-7 and V is TRBV4-3; no firm D call. The CDR3 is 15 residues long. Deletions cut 0 bases from V and 3 bases from J, with 12 bases between. Germline loops: CDR1 LGHNA, CDR2 YSLEER. The CDR3 DNA reads TGCGCCAGCAGCCAAGACCCCCGTGATGGCTACGAGCAGTACTTC. This encodes CASSQDPRDGYEQYF.

This clone is judged large (0.1 to 1%). V and J are TRBV19 and TRBJ2-2; weak D call: TRBD1 (6 bases). V was trimmed by 4 bases and J by 8 bases, leaving 8 bases between them. The germline CDR1 and CDR2 sequences are LNHDA and SQIVND (reference sequence). CDR3 length equals 12 residues. The CDR3 spells CASSKQGGELFF. In DNA, the CDR3 is TGTGCCAGTAGTAAACAGGGAGGGGAGCTGTTTTTT. Based on the CDR3 plus reference TRBV19 and TRBJ2-2, the full variable domain is DGGITQSPKYLFRKEGQNVTLSCEQNLNHDAMYWYRQDPGQGLRLIYYSQIVNDFQKGDIAEGYSVSREKKESFPLTVTSAQKNPTAFYLCASSKQGGELFFGEGSRLTVL.

The chain combines TRBV6-1 with TRBJ2-3, with D perhaps matching TRBD1 (5 bases). V was pared by 1 base and J by 2 bases, with 10 bases between. The germline V gene encodes CDR1 MNHNS and CDR2 SASEGT. The CDR3 covers 15 residues. CDR3 residues: CASSEVRQITDTQYF. The DNA of the CDR3 is TGTGCCAGCAGTGAAGTAAGACAGATCACAGATACGCAGTATTTT.

V gene TRBV7-2 combines with J gene TRBJ2-3; maybe TRBD1 (6 bases). From germline, CDR1 is SGHTA and CDR2 FQGNSA. The CDR3 totals 14 residues. V was pared by 5 bases and J by 6 bases, with 15 bases between. The CDR3 region has the DNA TGTGCCAGCAGCATCCAAACCAGGGGTGATACGCAGTATTTT. It yields the protein CASSIQTRGDTQYF. Using reference TRBV7-2 and TRBJ2-3 for the parts outside the CDR3, the full variable domain is GAGVSQSPSNKVTEKGKDVELRCDPISGHTALYWYRQSLGQGLEFLIYFQGNSAPDKSGLPSDRFSAERTGGSVSTLTIQRTQQEDSAVYLCASSIQTRGDTQYFGPGTRLTVL.

In DNA, the CDR3 is TGCGCCAGCAGCTTTCTGGGTTCCGGGGAGCTGTTTTTT. The encoded protein is CASSFLGSGELFF. This chain links TRBV5-1 with TRBJ2-2; D remains ambiguous. V was clipped by 2 bases and J by 6 bases, with 8 bases between them. The germline V gene encodes CDR1 SGHRS and CDR2 YFSETQ. CDR3 length: 13 residues.

This chain uses TRBV11-1 with TRBJ2-3; D remains ambiguous. There are 14 residues in the CDR3. CDR1 and CDR2 (germline): SGHAT, FQDESV (reference sequence). Trimming pared 5 bases from V and 8 bases from J, leaving 17 bases between. This CDR3 reads CASSPRALVLTQYF. CDR3 nucleotide sequence: TGTGCCAGCAGCCCTAGGGCGCTTGTCCTTACGCAGTATTTT.

V and J are TRBV19 and TRBJ2-7; 7 nucleotides align to TRBD1. The CDR3 spans 13 residues. V dropped 4 bases and J dropped 2; count of bases not matched to a gene: 2. Germline V gives CDR1 LNHDA, CDR2 SQIVND (reference sequence). CDR3 DNA: TGTGCCAGTAGTAAAGACAGGGCCTACGAGCAGTACTTC. It codes for CASSKDRAYEQYF.

This chain connects TRBV7-9 to TRBJ2-3; 8 bases are a match to TRBD2. J gave up 2 bases and V 5 bases, and 12 bases lay outside the gene matches. This CDR3 spans 17 amino acids. Looked up from germline, CDR1 is SEHNR and CDR2 is FQNEAQ (reference sequence). The CDR3 spells CASSPNRGGGSTDTQYF. DNA of the CDR3: TGTGCCAGCAGCCCGAATCGTGGCGGGGGGTCCACAGATACGCAGTATTTT. The full variable domain, completed using reference TRBV7-9 and TRBJ2-3, is DTGVSQNPRHKITKRGQNVTFRCDPISEHNRLYWYRQTLGQGPEFLTYFQNEAQLEKSRLLSDRFSAERPKGSFSTLEIQRTEQGDSAMYLCASSPNRGGGSTDTQYFGPGTRLTVL.

The chain carries TRBV9 and TRBJ1-1, with 8 bases fitting TRBD1. V lost 4 bases and J lost 2; bases outside the gene matches: 13. In germline, CDR1 is SGDLS, CDR2 YYNGEE. The CDR3 contains 17 residues. The CDR3 DNA reads as TGTGCCAGCAGCCTCACGCCTACAGGGGGGAGCAACACTGAAGCTTTCTTT. The encoded protein is CASSLTPTGGSNTEAFF.

This clone was seen a handful of times. The J gene is TRBJ2-1, the V gene TRBV5-1, with a weak D call TRBD1 (6 bases). CDR1 and CDR2 (germline): SGHRS, YFSETQ. V lost 4 bases, J lost 8 bases, and 19 bases lay in between. The CDR3 is 15 residues long. Here the CDR3 reads CASSMTGPPLDEQFF. As DNA, the CDR3 is TGCGCCAGCAGCATGACAGGTCCGCCCCTGGATGAGCAGTTCTTC.

J is TRBJ2-2 and V is TRBV18; 8 bases fit TRBD2. CDR1 and CDR2 from the germline V gene are KGHSH and LQKENI. There are 15 residues in the CDR3. J gave up 5 bases and V 8 bases, and 10 bases lay outside the gene matches. The CDR3 bases are TGTGCCAGCGCTCTCACTAGCGGCGGGACCGGGGAGCTGTTTTTT. It is translated as CASALTSGGTGELFF.

This clone was observed once. The chain employs TRBV19 and TRBJ1-1, with 9 bases identical to TRBD1. This CDR3 spans 14 amino acids. Per germline, CDR1 LNHDA and CDR2 SQIVND (reference sequence). V trimming: 5 bases; J trimming: 10 bases; junction bases outside the gene matches: 11. The CDR3 nucleotides read TGTGCCAGTAGTGCATCCGGGACAGGGATAGTAGCTTTCTTT. It codes for CASSASGTGIVAFF. The full variable domain, with the rest looked up from reference TRBV19 and TRBJ1-1, is DGGITQSPKYLFRKEGQNVTLSCEQNLNHDAMYWYRQDPGQGLRLIYYSQIVNDFQKGDIAEGYSVSREKKESFPLTVTSAQKNPTAFYLCASSASGTGIVAFFGQGTRLTVV.

The chain employs TRBV14 and TRBJ1-2; D unresolved. V lost 6 bases to trimming and J lost 3 bases, with 14 bases between them. The CDR3 loop spans 14 amino acids. From germline, CDR1 is SGHDN and CDR2 FVKESK. The CDR3, as DNA: TGTGCCAGCAGTAGGGAACGGTTCGACTATGGCTACACCTTC. This translates into CASSRERFDYGYTF.

This chain links TRBV19 with TRBJ2-5; tentative D call: TRBD2 (6 bases). The germline V gene has CDR1 LNHDA and CDR2 SQIVND (reference sequence). With 3 bases removed from V and 2 bases from J, the gap between germline ends came to 10 bases. The CDR3 consists of 14 residues. CDR3 protein: CASSMGLAQETQYF. DNA for the CDR3: TGTGCCAGTAGTATGGGACTGGCTCAAGAGACCCAGTACTTC.

V and J are TRBV7-2 and TRBJ2-7, with TRBD1 matching 9 bases. The CDR3 sequence is 15 residues long. V lost 3 bases to trimming and J lost 0 bases; unmatched junction nucleotides: 3. The V gene's germline CDR1 is SGHTA and CDR2 FQGNSA. CDR3 sequence: CASSLTGGISYEQYF. The CDR3 bases are TGTGCCAGCAGCTTGACAGGGGGTATCTCCTACGAGCAGTACTTC.

The rearrangement uses TRBV2 and TRBJ2-1, with TRBD2 matching 8 bases. The CDR3 covers 15 residues. Trimming took 4 bases from V and 6 from J; bases not matched to a gene: 8. Germline lookup yields CDR1 SNHLY and CDR2 FYNNEI. The CDR3 sequence: CASSARTGGGNEQFF. The DNA of the CDR3 is TGTGCCAGCAGTGCCAGGACGGGGGGGGGCAATGAGCAGTTCTTC.